These 16 T cell receptor beta chains share one sample of origin, sequenced in a study of CD8 T cell repertoires and HIV-1 epitope variants. Using immunoSEQ multiplex PCR, the repertoire was profiled, and TCRdb retains in-frame clones only, with some absent. The table lists fewer than 6,500 clones, around 73% of them singletons. These receptors are not linked to any known antigen. Source material: cultured CD8+ T cells derived from PBMCs. Receptor source: a male donor with HIV.

Relative to its sample, this clone is large. An end of the junction does not agree with germline; a read error may underlie this. The rearrangement links TRBV27 to TRBJ2-7, with D possibly being TRBD1 or TRBD2 (5 bases each). The V gene's germline CDR1 is MNHEY and CDR2 SMNVEV (reference sequence). CDR3 length: 16 amino acids. CDR3 sequence: CASSVSSGTVSYEQYF. The CDR3 DNA is TGTGCCAGCAGTGTATCCTCCGGGACGGTGTCCTACGAGCAGTACTTC.

The CDR3 DNA follows: TGTGCCACCAGCAGAGACAAGGTCCGGTTCGCTGAAGCTTTCTTT. The encoded protein is CATSRDKVRFAEAFF. The chain couples TRBV15 to TRBJ1-1; D is uncertain. This CDR3 spans 15 amino acids. V lost 0 bases to trimming and J lost 6 bases, with 14 bases between them. Germline-derived CDR1 and CDR2 are LNHNV and YYDKDF (reference sequence).

The rearrangement uses TRBV27 and TRBJ2-6; D tentatively reads TRBD1 or TRBD2 (5 bases each). Trimming left V 0 bases short and J 0 bases short, with 9 bases between. CDR1 is MNHEY, CDR2 SMNVEV, per germline (reference sequence). CDR3 length: 17 residues. CDR3 protein: CASSLSGRLSGANVLTF. CDR3 bases: TGTGCCAGCAGTTTATCGGGACGTCTCTCTGGGGCCAACGTCCTGACTTTC.

This chain uses TRBV10-2 with TRBJ2-3; no definite D call. The germline V gene encodes CDR1 WSHSY and CDR2 SAAADI. Trimming cost V 0 bases and J 1 base, with 11 bases left between them. CDR3 length equals 16 residues. Written as DNA, the CDR3 is TGCGCCAGCAGTGAGTCGCTGAGACTTGGCACAGATACGCAGTATTTT. It encodes CASSESLRLGTDTQYF.

V is TRBV4-1 and J is TRBJ2-4; 11 bases match TRBD2. Per the germline V gene, CDR1 is MGHRA and CDR2 is YSYEKL. The J segment lost 0 bases and the V segment lost 5 bases, leaving 12 bases of the junction unmatched. The length of the CDR3 is 19 residues. The CDR3 nucleotides are TGCGCCAGCAGCAGCCTACTAGCGGGAGTTCCCCTAGCCAAAAACATTCAGTACTTC. Translating gives CASSSLLAGVPLAKNIQYF.

A remark on this clone: Distinct nucleotide sequences in the sample also encode this CDR3. V gene TRBV28 combines with J gene TRBJ1-1; D remains ambiguous. Germline assignment: CDR1 MDHEN and CDR2 SYDVKM. This CDR3 spans 11 amino acids. V shed 2 bases and J shed 5 bases, with 3 bases lying between them. The CDR3, as DNA: TGTGCCAGCAGTTTAGGGACTGAAGCTTTCTTT. This codes for CASSLGTEAFF. The complete variable domain, with remaining parts taken from reference TRBV28 and TRBJ1-1, reads DVKVTQSSRYLVKRTGEKVFLECVQDMDHENMFWYRQDPGLGLRLIYFSYDVKMKEKGDIPEGYSVSREKKERFSLILESASTNQTSMYLCASSLGTEAFFGQGTRLTVV.

The V and J genes are TRBV5-6 and TRBJ1-2, with TRBD1 as a possible D gene (5 bases). The CDR3 spans 15 residues. CDR1 SGHDT and CDR2 YYEEEE come from the germline V gene. V was clipped by 1 base and J by 2 bases, with 12 bases between them. CDR3 loop: CASSLMTAQNYGYTF. CDR3 nucleotide sequence: TGTGCCAGCAGCTTGATGACAGCCCAAAACTATGGCTACACCTTC.

This chain uses TRBV5-5 with TRBJ1-1; TRBD1 is a possible D gene (6 bases). CDR1 SGHKS and CDR2 YYEKEE come from the germline V gene (reference sequence). V was pared by 4 bases and J by 1 base, with 8 bases between. The CDR3 is made up of 13 amino acids. Written as DNA, the CDR3 is TGTGCCAGCAGCGTACAGGGGAACACTGAAGCTTTCTTT. It translates to CASSVQGNTEAFF.

This clone was found a few times. CDR3 residues: CASSRDIGETQYF. The CDR3, as DNA: TGTGCCAGCAGCCGGGACATTGGCGAGACCCAGTACTTC. The V gene is TRBV11-2, the J gene TRBJ2-5; possible D gene TRBD1, 6 bases. The germline V and J ends were trimmed by 5 bases and 5 bases, with 12 bases remaining between them. The CDR3 spans 13 residues. Germline-derived CDR1 and CDR2 are SGHAT and FQNNGV.

The chain combines TRBV4-2 with TRBJ2-5; D tentatively reads TRBD1 or TRBD2 (7 bases each). Germline values: CDR1 LGHNA, CDR2 YNFKEQ. The V end lost 2 bases, the J end lost 5 bases, and 21 bases lay between the germline ends. The CDR3 runs 17 residues. The CDR3 sequence: CASSQNAPGGGSETQYF. The CDR3 DNA is TGTGCCAGCAGCCAAAACGCTCCAGGGGGGGGGTCGGAGACCCAGTACTTC.

This clone was seen a few times. The chain carries TRBV7-8 and TRBJ2-7; D perhaps matches TRBD2 (5 bases). The CDR3 sequence is 16 residues long. The V end lost 4 bases, the J end lost 0 bases, and 16 bases lay between the germline ends. Germline V gene sequence: CDR1 SGHVS, CDR2 FQNEAQ. CDR3 sequence reads: CASSSPWERNSYEQYF. DNA of the CDR3: TGTGCCAGCAGCTCCCCTTGGGAGCGGAACTCCTACGAGCAGTACTTC.

J is TRBJ2-5 and V is TRBV19, with D possibly TRBD1 on 5 matching bases. Germline V gene sequence: CDR1 LNHDA, CDR2 SQIVND (reference sequence). The germline V and J ends were trimmed by 1 base and 4 bases, with 7 bases remaining between them. The CDR3 totals 13 residues. The CDR3 region has the DNA TGTGCCAGTAGTATAGTAGGGGTAGAGACCCAGTACTTC. Its translation: CASSIVGVETQYF.

V is TRBV5-4 and J is TRBJ2-2; 7 bases align to TRBD1. Germline V gene sequence: CDR1 SGHNT, CDR2 YYREEE (reference sequence). CDR3 size: 15 residues. Trimming removed 2 bases from V and 5 bases from J; junction bases left unmatched: 6. CDR3 loop: CASSFDRVVTGELFF. The CDR3 DNA reads as TGTGCCAGCAGCTTCGACAGGGTTGTTACCGGGGAGCTGTTTTTT.

The V call is TRBV9, the J call TRBJ2-3; a weak D match, TRBD2 (5 bases). Trimming stripped 3 bases from V and 0 bases from J, with 11 bases between. This CDR3 is 15 amino acids long. From germline, CDR1 is SGDLS and CDR2 YYNGEE. The CDR3: CASSDPGSSTDTQYF. DNA of the CDR3: TGTGCCAGCAGCGACCCGGGAAGTAGCACAGATACGCAGTATTTT. The complete variable domain, with remaining parts taken from reference TRBV9 and TRBJ2-3, reads DSGVTQTPKHLITATGQRVTLRCSPRSGDLSVYWYQQSLDQGLQFLIQYYNGEERAKGNILERFSAQQFPDLHSELNLSSLELGDSALYFCASSDPGSSTDTQYFGPGTRLTVL.

The chain links TRBV28 to TRBJ1-1; no clear D. The germline gives CDR1 MDHEN, CDR2 SYDVKM. Trimming pared 5 bases from V and 1 base from J, leaving 11 bases between. The CDR3 is 14 residues long. The DNA of the CDR3 is TGTGCCAGCAGTCGATACGGAGCGAACACTGAAGCTTTCTTT. Its protein product is CASSRYGANTEAFF.

The chain joins TRBV7-9 to TRBJ2-7; tentative D call: TRBD1 (6 bases). Germline V gene data show CDR1 as SEHNR and CDR2 as FQNEAQ (reference sequence). Deletions cut 4 bases from V and 6 bases from J, with 22 bases between. This CDR3 spans 16 amino acids. Here the CDR3 DNA reads TGTGCCAGCAGCTCTCTACAGGGACACCCATTCCCCGAGCAGTACTTC. As protein: CASSSLQGHPFPEQYF.